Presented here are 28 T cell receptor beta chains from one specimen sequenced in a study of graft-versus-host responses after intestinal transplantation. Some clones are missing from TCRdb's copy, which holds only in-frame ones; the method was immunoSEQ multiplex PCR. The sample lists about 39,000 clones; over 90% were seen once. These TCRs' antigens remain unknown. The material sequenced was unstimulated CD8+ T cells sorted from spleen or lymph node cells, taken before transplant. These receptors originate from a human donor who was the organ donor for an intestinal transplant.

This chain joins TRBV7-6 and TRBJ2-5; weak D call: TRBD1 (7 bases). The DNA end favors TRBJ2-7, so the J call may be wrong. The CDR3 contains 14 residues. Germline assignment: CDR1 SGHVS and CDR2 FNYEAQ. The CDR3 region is CASSLGQGGYEQYF. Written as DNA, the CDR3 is TGTGCCAGCAGCTTAGGCCAGGGGGGCTACGAGCAGTACTTC.

This chain's CDR3 is CASSLNQDYTDTQYF. CDR3 sequence (DNA): TGTGCCAGCAGCTTGAATCAGGACTACACAGATACGCAGTATTTT. The chain carries TRBV5-5 and TRBJ2-3; D might be TRBD2 (6 bases). Germline CDR1 reads SGHKS; CDR2 reads YYEKEE (reference sequence). V dropped 1 base and J dropped 2 bases, with 11 bases sitting between them. This CDR3 spans 15 amino acids.

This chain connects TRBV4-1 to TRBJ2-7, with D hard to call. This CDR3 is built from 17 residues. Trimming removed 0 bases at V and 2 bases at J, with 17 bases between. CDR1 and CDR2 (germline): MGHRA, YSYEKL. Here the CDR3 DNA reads TGCGCCAGCAGCCAAGAAGGGCAATCCGGCGTACCCTACGAGCAGTACTTC. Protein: CASSQEGQSGVPYEQYF.

The CDR3 nucleotides are TGTGCCAGCAGCCCCGGGACTAGCGGGGGATCAGATACGCAGTATTTT. This translates into CASSPGTSGGSDTQYF. J is TRBJ2-3 and V is TRBV11-3, with 14 bases identical to TRBD2. Germline CDR1 reads SGHNT; CDR2 reads YENEEA. J was trimmed by 4 bases and V by 5 bases; bases with no gene match: 5. There are 16 residues in the CDR3.

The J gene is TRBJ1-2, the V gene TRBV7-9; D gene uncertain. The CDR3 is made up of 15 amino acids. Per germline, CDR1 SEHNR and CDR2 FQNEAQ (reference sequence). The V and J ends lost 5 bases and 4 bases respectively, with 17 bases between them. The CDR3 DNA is TGTGCCAGCAGCCCCCCCCTGGGCAGCTCCTATGGCTACACCTTC. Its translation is CASSPPLGSSYGYTF.

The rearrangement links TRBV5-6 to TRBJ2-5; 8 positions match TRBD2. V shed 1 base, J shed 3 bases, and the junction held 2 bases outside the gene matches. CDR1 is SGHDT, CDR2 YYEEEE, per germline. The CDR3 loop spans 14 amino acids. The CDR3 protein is CASSLISGEETQYF. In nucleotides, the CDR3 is TGTGCCAGCAGCTTGATTAGCGGGGAAGAGACCCAGTACTTC.

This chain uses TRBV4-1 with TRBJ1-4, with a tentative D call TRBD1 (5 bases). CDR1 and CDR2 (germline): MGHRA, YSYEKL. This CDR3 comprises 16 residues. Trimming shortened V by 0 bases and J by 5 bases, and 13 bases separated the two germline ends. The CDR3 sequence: CASSQDEGLLNEKLFF. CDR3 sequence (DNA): TGCGCCAGCAGCCAAGATGAGGGGTTATTAAATGAAAAACTGTTTTTT.

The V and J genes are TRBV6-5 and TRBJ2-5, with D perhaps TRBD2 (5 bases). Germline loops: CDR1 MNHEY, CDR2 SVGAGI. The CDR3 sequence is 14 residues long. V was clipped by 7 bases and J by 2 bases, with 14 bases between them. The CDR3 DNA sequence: TGTGCCAGCACCCGGGGTACCGGGCAAGAGACCCAGTACTTC. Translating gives CASTRGTGQETQYF.

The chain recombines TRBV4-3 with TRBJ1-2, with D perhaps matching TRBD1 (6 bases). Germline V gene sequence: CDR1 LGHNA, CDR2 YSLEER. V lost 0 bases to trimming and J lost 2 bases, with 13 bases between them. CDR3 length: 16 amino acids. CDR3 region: CASSQDNRESNYGYTF. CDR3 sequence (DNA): TGCGCCAGCAGCCAAGACAACAGGGAATCCAACTATGGCTACACCTTC.

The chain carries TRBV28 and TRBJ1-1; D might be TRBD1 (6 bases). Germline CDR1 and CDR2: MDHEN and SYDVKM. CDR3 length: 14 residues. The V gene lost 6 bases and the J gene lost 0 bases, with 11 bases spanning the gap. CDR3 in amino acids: CASSYRDMNTEAFF. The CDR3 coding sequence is TGTGCCAGCAGCTACAGGGATATGAACACTGAAGCTTTCTTT.

CDR3 sequence reads: CASSQDLRGSGGQETQYF. DNA for the CDR3: TGCGCCAGCAGCCAAGATCTTCGTGGTAGCGGGGGCCAAGAGACCCAGTACTTC. The rearrangement uses TRBV4-3 and TRBJ2-5; 9 bases map to TRBD2. With 0 bases clipped from V and 1 base from J, the junction kept 9 bases outside the gene matches. The CDR3 runs to 18 residues. Germline CDR1 and CDR2: LGHNA and YSLEER.

CDR3 in amino acids: CASSDGTYTDTQYF. Written as DNA, the CDR3 is TGTGCCAGCAGCGACGGGACTTACACAGATACGCAGTATTTT. The chain has TRBV5-6 and TRBJ2-3, with D perhaps TRBD2 (6 bases). V was cut by 4 bases and J by 2 bases, with 11 bases left in between. Germline values: CDR1 SGHDT, CDR2 YYEEEE. This CDR3 is built from 14 residues.

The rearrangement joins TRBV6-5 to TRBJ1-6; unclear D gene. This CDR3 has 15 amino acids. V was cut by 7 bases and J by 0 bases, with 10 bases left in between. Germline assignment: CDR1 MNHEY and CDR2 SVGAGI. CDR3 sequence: CASIQTYSYNSPLHF. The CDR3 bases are TGTGCCAGCATCCAAACCTACTCCTATAATTCACCCCTCCACTTT.

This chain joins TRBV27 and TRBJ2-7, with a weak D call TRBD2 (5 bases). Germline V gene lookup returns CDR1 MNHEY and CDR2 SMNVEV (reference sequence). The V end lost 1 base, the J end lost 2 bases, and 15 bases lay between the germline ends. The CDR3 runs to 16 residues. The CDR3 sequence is CASSLLGGSTPYEQYF. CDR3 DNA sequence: TGTGCCAGCAGTTTATTAGGAGGTAGTACCCCCTACGAGCAGTACTTC.

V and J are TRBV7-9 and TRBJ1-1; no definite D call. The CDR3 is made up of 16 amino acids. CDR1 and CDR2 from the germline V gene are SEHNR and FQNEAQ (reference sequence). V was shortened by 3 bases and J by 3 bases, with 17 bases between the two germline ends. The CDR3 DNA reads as TGTGCCAGCAGCTTCGGGAGGGTCCCATTGGACACTGAAGCTTTCTTT. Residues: CASSFGRVPLDTEAFF.

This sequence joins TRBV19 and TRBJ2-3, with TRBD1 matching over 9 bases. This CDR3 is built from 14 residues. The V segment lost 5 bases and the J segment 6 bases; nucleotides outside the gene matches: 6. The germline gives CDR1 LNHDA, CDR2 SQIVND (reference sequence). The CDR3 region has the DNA TGTGCCAGTAGTCCCGGGACAGGGTGGGATACGCAGTATTTT. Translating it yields CASSPGTGWDTQYF.

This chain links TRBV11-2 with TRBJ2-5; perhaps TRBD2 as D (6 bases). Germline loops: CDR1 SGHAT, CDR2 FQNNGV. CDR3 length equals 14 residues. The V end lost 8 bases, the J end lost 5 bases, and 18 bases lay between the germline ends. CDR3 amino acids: CASGSRAGRETQYF. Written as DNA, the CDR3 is TGTGCCAGCGGATCGCGTGCGGGGAGGGAGACCCAGTACTTC.

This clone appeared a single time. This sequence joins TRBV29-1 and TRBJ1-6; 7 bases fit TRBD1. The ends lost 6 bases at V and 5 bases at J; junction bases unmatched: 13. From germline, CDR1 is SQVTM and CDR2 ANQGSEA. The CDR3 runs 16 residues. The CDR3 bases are TGCAGCGTCCAATGGGTTGGGGACAGCAATAATTCACCCCTCCACTTT. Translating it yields CSVQWVGDSNNSPLHF.

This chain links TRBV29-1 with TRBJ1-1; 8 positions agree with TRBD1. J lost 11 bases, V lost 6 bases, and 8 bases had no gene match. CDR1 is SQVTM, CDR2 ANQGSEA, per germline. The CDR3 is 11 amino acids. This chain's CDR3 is CSVAMDREAFF. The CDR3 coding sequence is TGCAGCGTGGCAATGGACAGGGAGGCTTTCTTT. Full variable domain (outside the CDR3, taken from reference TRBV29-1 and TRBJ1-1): SAVISQKPSRDICQRGTSLTIQCQVDSQVTMMFWYRQQPGQSLTLIATANQGSEATYESGFVIDKFPISRPNLTFSTLTVSNMSPEDSSIYLCSVAMDREAFFGQGTRLTVV.

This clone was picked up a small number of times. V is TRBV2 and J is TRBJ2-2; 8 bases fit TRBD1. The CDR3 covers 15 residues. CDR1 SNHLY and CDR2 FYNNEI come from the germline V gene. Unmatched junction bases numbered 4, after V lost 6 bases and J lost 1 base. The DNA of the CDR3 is TGTGCCAGCAGCCCCAGGGGGCGGAACACCGGGGAGCTGTTTTTT. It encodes CASSPRGRNTGELFF. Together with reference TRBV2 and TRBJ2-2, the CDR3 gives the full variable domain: EPEVTQTPSHQVTQMGQEVILRCVPISNHLYFYWYRQILGQKVEFLVSFYNNEISEKSEIFDDQFSVERPDGSNFTLKIRSTKLEDSAMYFCASSPRGRNTGELFFGEGSRLTVL.

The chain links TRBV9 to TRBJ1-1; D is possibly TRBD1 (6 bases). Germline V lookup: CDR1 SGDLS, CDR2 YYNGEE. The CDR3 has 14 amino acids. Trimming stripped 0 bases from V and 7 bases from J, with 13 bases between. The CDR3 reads CASSVAPGANEAFF. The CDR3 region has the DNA TGTGCCAGCAGCGTAGCTCCGGGGGCGAATGAAGCTTTCTTT.

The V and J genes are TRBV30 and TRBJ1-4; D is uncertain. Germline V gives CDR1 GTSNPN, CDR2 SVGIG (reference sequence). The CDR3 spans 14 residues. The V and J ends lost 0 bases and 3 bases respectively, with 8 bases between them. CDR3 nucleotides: TGTGCCTGGAGTGTATCAGGTTCTAATGAAAAACTGTTTTTT. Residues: CAWSVSGSNEKLFF.

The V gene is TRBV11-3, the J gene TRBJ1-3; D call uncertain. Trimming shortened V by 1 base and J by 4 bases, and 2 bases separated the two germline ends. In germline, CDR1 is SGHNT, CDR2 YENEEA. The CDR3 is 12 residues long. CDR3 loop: CASSLAGNTIYF. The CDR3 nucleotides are TGTGCCAGCAGCTTAGCCGGAAACACCATATATTTT.

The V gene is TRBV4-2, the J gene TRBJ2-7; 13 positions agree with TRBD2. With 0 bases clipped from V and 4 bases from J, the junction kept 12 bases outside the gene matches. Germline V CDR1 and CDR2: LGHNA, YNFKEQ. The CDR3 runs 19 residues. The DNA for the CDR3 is TGTGCCAGCAGCCAAGATGGACTAGCGGGGGAAAAGTGGGCGTACGAGCAGTACTTC. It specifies CASSQDGLAGEKWAYEQYF.

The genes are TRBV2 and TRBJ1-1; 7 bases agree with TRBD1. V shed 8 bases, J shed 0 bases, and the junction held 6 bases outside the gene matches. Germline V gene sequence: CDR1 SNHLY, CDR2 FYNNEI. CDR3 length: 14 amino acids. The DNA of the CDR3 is TGTGCCAGCCCTACAGGGGAGGTGAACACTGAAGCTTTCTTT. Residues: CASPTGEVNTEAFF.

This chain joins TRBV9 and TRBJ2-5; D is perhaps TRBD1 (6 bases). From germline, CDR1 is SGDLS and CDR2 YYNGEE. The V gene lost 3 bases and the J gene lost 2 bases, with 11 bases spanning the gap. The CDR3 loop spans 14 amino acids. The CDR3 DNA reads TGTGCCAGCAGCGGAAGAGGGGGTCAAGAGACCCAGTACTTC. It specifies CASSGRGGQETQYF.

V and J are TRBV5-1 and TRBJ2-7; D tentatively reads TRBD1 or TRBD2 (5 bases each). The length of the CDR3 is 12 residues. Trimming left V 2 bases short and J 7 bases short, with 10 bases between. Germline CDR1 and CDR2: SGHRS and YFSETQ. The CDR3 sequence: CASSFSGTEQYF. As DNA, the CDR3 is TGCGCCAGCAGCTTTTCCGGGACGGAGCAGTACTTC.

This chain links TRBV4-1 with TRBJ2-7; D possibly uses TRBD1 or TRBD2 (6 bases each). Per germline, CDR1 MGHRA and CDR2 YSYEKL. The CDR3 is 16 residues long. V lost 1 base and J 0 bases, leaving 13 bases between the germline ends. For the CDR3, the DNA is TGCGCCAGCAGCCAAGTGGGGGGCAGCTTCTCCTACGAGCAGTACTTC. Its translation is CASSQVGGSFSYEQYF.